This T cell receptor (beta chain) was captured by sequencing in a study of cytomegalovirus exposure and HLA in healthy donors. General study findings and limits: The authors judged a highly shared variant cluster likely a sequencing artifact. As a later analysis showed, a missense DCLRE1C variant was linked to trimming of TCR beta V- and J-genes.

Germline V gene lookup returns CDR1 SGHKS and CDR2 YYEKEE (reference sequence). V was shortened by 6 bases and J by 8 bases, with 19 bases between the two germline ends. This CDR3 has 14 residues. 60 Vbeta and 13 Jbeta primers were used in PCR. Generated by immunoSEQ multiplex PCR, the TCRdb table keeps only in-frame clones and is missing some. The sample lists some 100,000 clones, more than 60% occurring once. This clone was counted between two and nine times. Its antigen is undetermined. The receptor was derived from a female donor in good health and CMV-seronegative. The sequencing input was PBMCs. This chain connects TRBV5-5 to TRBJ2-3; maybe TRBD1 (6 bases). CDR3 sequence (DNA): TGTGCCAGCACCCAGGGACGCCTAGGGGGTACGCAGTATTTT. Translation: CASTQGRLGGTQYF.